The text below deals with one T cell receptor beta chain. Recruitment covered under 25 US areas and drew participants whose ages spanned roughly 18 to 100 years. Recovery among Cohort 3 donors was established by two negative PCRs, clearance, or symptom resolution. This CDR3 contains 14 residues. The V segment lost 4 bases and the J segment 6 bases; nucleotides outside the gene matches: 4. Germline-derived CDR1 and CDR2 are SGHAT and FQNNGV. The data derive from a study of blood T cell repertoires in COVID-19. Background on the study: The United States, Italy and Spain provided the acute and convalescent COVID-19 samples.

The table came from immunoSEQ multiplex PCR; TCRdb's copy has only in-frame clones and leaves some out. The sample holds roughly 330,000 clones; approximately 88% are singletons and the top ten take 5%. The origin of this receptor is a man aged 30-40 years who had recovered from COVID-19. The chain links TRBV11-2 to TRBJ1-5; 9 bases agree with TRBD1. Source material: PBMCs or T cells enriched from blood (not recorded which). The chain's CDR3 is CASSSGQGIQPQHF. The CDR3 region has the DNA TGTGCCAGCAGCTCGGGACAGGGCATTCAGCCCCAGCATTTT. The full variable domain, completed using reference TRBV11-2 and TRBJ1-5, is EAGVAQSPRYKIIEKRQSVAFWCNPISGHATLYWYQQILGQGPKLLIQFQNNGVVDDSQLPKDRFSAERLKGVDSTLKIQPAKLEDSAVYLCASSSGQGIQPQHFGDGTRLSIL.